This T cell receptor beta chain comes out of a study of blood T cell repertoires in COVID-19. The CDR3 has 14 residues. Germline V gene sequence: CDR1 KGHSH, CDR2 LQKENI. Trimming left V 3 bases short and J 4 bases short, with 12 bases between. This clone has only a few counts. Exposed volunteers were people who met a COVID-19 case within 2 weeks before study entry. Only in-frame clones appear in the TCRdb table, and some are missing; sequencing was by immunoSEQ multiplex PCR. The table lists under 450,000 clones, more than 85% of them singletons. This rearrangement joins TRBV18 to TRBJ1-1; possibly TRBD1 for D (6 bases). This clonotype was obtained from a woman aged 40-49 years who had been exposed to COVID-19. The sample comprised PBMCs or T cells enriched from blood (not recorded which). The CDR3: CASSPTGGPTEAFF. CDR3 nucleotide sequence: TGTGCCAGCTCACCGACGGGGGGGCCCACTGAAGCTTTCTTT.